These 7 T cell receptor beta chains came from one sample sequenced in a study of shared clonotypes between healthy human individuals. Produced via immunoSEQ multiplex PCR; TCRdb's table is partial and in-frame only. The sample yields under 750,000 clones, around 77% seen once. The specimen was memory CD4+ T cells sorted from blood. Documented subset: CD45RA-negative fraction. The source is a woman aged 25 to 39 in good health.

CDR3 bases: TGTGCCAGCAGTTATAGGACAGGGCCCATCTACAATGAGCAGTTCTTC. Encoded protein: CASSYRTGPIYNEQFF. The genes are TRBV28 and TRBJ2-1; 8 bases fit TRBD1. CDR3 length: 16 residues. Germline-derived CDR1 and CDR2 are MDHEN and SYDVKM. The V gene end was trimmed by 4 bases and the J gene end by 3 bases; junction bases not matched to a gene: 8.

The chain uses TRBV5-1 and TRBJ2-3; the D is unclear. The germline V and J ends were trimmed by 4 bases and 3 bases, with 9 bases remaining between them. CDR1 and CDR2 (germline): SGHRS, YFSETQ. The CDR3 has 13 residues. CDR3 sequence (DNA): TGCGCCAGCAGCCCGAGGTTTACAGATACGCAGTATTTT. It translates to CASSPRFTDTQYF. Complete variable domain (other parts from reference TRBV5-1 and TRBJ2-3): KAGVTQTPRYLIKTRGQQVTLSCSPISGHRSVSWYQQTPGQGLQFLFEYFSETQRNKGNFPGRFSGRQFSNSRSEMNVSTLELGDSALYLCASSPRFTDTQYFGPGTRLTVL.

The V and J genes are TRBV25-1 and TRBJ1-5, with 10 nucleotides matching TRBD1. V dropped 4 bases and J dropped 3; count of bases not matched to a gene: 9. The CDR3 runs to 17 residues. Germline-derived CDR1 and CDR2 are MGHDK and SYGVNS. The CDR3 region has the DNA TGTGCCAGCAGTGGACTAACCGGGACAGGGGTCAATCAGCCCCAGCATTTT. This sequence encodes CASSGLTGTGVNQPQHF.

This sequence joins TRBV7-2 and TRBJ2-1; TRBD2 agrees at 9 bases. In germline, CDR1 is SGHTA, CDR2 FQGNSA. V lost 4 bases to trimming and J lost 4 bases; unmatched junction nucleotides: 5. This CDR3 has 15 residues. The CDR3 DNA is TGTGCCAGCAGCTCCACGGGACTAGCTTACAATGAGCAGTTCTTC. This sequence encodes CASSSTGLAYNEQFF.

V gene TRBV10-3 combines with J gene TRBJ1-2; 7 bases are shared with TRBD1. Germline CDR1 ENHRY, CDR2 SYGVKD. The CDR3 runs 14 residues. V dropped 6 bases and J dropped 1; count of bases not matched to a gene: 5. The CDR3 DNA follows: TGTGCCATCAGCAAACAGGGGATTAACTATGGCTACACCTTC. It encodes CAISKQGINYGYTF.

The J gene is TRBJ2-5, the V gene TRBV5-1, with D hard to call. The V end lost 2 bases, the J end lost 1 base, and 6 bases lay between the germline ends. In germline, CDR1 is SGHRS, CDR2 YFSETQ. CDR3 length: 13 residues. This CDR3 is CASSFMGQETQYF. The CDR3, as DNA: TGCGCCAGCAGCTTCATGGGCCAAGAGACCCAGTACTTC.

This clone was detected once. Written as DNA, the CDR3 is TGTGCCATCACGACCACTTGGGCGCTAGAAGCTTTCTTT. This translates into CAITTTWALEAFF. The gene calls are TRBV10-3 and TRBJ1-1; the D is unclear. Germline V gives CDR1 ENHRY, CDR2 SYGVKD. This CDR3 comprises 13 residues. Trimming cost V 7 bases and J 8 bases, with 17 bases left between them.